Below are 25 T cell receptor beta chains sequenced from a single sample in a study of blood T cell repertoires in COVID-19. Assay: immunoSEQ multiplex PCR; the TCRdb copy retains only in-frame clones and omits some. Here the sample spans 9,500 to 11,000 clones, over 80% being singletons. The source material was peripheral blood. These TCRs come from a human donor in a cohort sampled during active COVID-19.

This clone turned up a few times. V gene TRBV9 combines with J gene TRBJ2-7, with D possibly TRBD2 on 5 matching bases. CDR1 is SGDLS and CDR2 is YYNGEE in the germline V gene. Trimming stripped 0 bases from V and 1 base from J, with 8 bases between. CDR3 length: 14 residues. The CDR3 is CASSVASGSYEQYF. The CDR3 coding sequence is TGTGCCAGCAGCGTAGCTTCGGGATCCTACGAGCAGTACTTC.

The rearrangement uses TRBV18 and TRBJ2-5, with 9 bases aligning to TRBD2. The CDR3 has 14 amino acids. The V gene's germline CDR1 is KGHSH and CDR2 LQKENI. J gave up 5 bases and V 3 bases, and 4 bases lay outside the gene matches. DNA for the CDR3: TGTGCCAGCTCACCGGCGGGAGGGCGGGAGACCCAGTACTTC. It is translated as CASSPAGGRETQYF.

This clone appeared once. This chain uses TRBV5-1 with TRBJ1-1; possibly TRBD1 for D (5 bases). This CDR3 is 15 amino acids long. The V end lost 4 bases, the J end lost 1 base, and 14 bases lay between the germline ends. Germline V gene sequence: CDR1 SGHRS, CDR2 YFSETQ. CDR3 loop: CASSPGWGENTEAFF. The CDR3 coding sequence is TGCGCCAGCAGCCCCGGATGGGGGGAGAACACTGAAGCTTTCTTT. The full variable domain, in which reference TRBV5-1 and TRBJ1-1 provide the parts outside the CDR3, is KAGVTQTPRYLIKTRGQQVTLSCSPISGHRSVSWYQQTPGQGLQFLFEYFSETQRNKGNFPGRFSGRQFSNSRSEMNVSTLELGDSALYLCASSPGWGENTEAFFGQGTRLTVV.

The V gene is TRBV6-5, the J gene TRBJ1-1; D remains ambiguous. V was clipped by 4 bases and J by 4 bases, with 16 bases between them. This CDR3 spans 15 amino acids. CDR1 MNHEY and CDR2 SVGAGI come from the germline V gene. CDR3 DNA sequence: TGTGCCAGCAGTTCTATCGCCTCGCGGGTCACTGAAGCTTTCTTT. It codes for CASSSIASRVTEAFF.

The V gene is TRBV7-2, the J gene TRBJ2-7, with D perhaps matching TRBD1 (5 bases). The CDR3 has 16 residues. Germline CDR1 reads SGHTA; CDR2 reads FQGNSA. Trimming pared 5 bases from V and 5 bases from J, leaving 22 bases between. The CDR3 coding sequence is TGTGCCAGCAGCCCTGGCCCGGGCGCAGGGTTAAACGAGCAGTACTTC. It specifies CASSPGPGAGLNEQYF.

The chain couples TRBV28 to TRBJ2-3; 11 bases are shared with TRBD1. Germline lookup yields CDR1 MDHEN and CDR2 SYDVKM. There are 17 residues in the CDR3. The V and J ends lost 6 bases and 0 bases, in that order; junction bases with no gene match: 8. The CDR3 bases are TGTGCCAGCAGCCCCGGGACAGGGGGAACTAGCACAGATACGCAGTATTTT. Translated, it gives CASSPGTGGTSTDTQYF.

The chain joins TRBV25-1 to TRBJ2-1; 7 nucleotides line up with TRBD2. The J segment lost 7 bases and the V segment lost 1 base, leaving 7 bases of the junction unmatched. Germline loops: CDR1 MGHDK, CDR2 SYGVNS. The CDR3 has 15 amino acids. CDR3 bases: TGTGCCAGCAGTGAATGGCGGGAGTTGAATAATGAGCAGTTCTTC. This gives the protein CASSEWRELNNEQFF.

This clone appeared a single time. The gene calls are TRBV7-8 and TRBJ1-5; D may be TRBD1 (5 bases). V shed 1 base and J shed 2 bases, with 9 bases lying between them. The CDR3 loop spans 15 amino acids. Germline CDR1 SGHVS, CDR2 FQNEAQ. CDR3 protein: CASSLVGRGNQPQHF. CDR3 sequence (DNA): TGTGCCAGCAGCTTAGTTGGCAGGGGCAATCAGCCCCAGCATTTT.

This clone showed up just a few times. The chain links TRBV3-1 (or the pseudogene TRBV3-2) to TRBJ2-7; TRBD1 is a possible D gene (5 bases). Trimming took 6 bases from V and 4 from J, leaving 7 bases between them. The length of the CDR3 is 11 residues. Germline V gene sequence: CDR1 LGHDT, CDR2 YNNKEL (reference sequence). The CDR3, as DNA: TGTGCCAGCAGAGACAGATACGAGCAGTACTTC. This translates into CASRDRYEQYF.

The CDR3 DNA is TGTGCCAGCAGCTCACTAGCGGGACAGGCCCAGTACTTC. Its translation: CASSSLAGQAQYF. The V and J genes are TRBV11-3 and TRBJ2-7, with 10 bases fitting TRBD2. CDR1 SGHNT and CDR2 YENEEA come from the germline V gene. The CDR3 runs 13 residues. V lost 4 bases and J lost 10; bases outside the gene matches: 7.

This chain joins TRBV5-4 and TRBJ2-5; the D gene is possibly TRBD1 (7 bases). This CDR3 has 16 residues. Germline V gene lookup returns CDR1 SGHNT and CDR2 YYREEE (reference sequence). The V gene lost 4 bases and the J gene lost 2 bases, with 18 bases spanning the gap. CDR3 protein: CASSPPVQGGQETQYF. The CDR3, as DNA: TGTGCCAGCAGCCCACCCGTGCAGGGGGGTCAAGAGACCCAGTACTTC.

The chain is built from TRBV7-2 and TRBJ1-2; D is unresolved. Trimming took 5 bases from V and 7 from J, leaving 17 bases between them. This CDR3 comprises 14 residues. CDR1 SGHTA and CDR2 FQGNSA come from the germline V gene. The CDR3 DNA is TGTGCCAGCAGCCCCTGGGAGCCACGGGGTGGCTACACCTTC. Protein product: CASSPWEPRGGYTF.

The CDR3 DNA sequence: TGTGCCAGTAGTGGGCAGAATAGACAGCAATACCAAGAGCTACCGAGCTATGGCTACACCTTC. Its protein product is CASSGQNRQQYQELPSYGYTF. This sequence joins TRBV19 and TRBJ1-2; perhaps TRBD1 as D (5 bases). The CDR3 contains 21 residues. V lost 5 bases and J lost 4, with 35 bases in between. Germline V gene data show CDR1 as LNHDA and CDR2 as SQIVND (reference sequence). The variable domain in full, completed from reference TRBV19 and TRBJ1-2, reads DGGITQSPKYLFRKEGQNVTLSCEQNLNHDAMYWYRQDPGQGLRLIYYSQIVNDFQKGDIAEGYSVSREKKESFPLTVTSAQKNPTAFYLCASSGQNRQQYQELPSYGYTFGSGTRLTVV.

The CDR3 DNA is TGTGCCAGCAGAACAGGGGATGCAAATCAGCCCCAGCATTTT. This sequence encodes CASRTGDANQPQHF. The chain joins TRBV6-5 to TRBJ1-5; TRBD1 aligns across 7 bases. CDR1 MNHEY and CDR2 SVGAGI come from the germline V gene. V was pared by 6 bases and J by 4 bases, with 6 bases of the junction left unmatched. CDR3 length: 14 residues.

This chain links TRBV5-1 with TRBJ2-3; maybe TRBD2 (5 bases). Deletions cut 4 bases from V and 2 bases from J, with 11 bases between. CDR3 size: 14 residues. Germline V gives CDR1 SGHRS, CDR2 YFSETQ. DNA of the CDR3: TGCGCCAGCAGCCCTAGCAGCGCCACAGATACGCAGTATTTT. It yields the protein CASSPSSATDTQYF.

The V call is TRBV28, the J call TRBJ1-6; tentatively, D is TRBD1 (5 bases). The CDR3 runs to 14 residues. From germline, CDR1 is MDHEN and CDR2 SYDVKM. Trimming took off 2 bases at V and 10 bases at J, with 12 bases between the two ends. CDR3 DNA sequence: TGTGCCAGCAGTTTAAATCCAGGGCGATCACCCCTCCACTTT. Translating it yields CASSLNPGRSPLHF.

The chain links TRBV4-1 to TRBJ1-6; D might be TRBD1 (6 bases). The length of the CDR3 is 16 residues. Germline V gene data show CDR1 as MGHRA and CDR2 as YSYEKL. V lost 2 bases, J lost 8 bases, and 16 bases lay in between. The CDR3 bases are TGCGCCAGCAGCCAAACCCACAGGGTCGGGGATTCACCCCTCCACTTT. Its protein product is CASSQTHRVGDSPLHF.

The chain's CDR3 is CASSWGTGASYEQYF. The CDR3 bases are TGTGCCAGCAGCTGGGGGACAGGGGCCTCCTACGAGCAGTACTTC. The chain joins TRBV7-9 to TRBJ2-7, with 10 bases fitting TRBD1. The ends lost 4 bases at V and 0 bases at J; junction bases unmatched: 3. This CDR3 comprises 15 residues. CDR1 SEHNR and CDR2 FQNEAQ come from the germline V gene (reference sequence).

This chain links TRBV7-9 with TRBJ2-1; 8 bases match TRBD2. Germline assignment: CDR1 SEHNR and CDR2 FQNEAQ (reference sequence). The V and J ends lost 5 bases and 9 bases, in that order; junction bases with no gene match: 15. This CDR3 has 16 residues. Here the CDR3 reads CASSPPGLGSRGEQFF. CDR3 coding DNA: TGTGCCAGCAGCCCCCCGGGACTAGGTAGTCGGGGTGAGCAGTTCTTC.

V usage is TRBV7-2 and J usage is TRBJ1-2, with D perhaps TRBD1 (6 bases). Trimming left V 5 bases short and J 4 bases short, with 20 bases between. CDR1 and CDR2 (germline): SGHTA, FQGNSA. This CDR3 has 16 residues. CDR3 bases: TGTGCCAGCAGCACTCGCCGACAGGTTCGTAGCTATGGCTACACCTTC. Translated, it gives CASSTRRQVRSYGYTF.

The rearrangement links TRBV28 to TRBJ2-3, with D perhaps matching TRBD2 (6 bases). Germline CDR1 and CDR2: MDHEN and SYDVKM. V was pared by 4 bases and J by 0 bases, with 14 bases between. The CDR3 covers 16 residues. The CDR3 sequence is CASSSGLTTSTDTQYF. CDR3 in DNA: TGTGCCAGCAGTTCCGGACTAACCACTAGCACAGATACGCAGTATTTT.

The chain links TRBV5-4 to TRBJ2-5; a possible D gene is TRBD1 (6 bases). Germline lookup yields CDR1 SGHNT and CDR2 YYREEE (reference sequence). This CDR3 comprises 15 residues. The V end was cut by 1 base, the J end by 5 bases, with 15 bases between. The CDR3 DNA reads TGTGCCAGCAGCTTGTCGGGGCGAAGGGGGGAGACCCAGTACTTC. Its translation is CASSLSGRRGETQYF.

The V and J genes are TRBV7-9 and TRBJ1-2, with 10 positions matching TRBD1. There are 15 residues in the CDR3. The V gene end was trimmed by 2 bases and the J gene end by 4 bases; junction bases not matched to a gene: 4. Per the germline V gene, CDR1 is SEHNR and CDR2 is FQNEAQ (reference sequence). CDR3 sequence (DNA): TGTGCCAGCAGCTTACTAAGACAGGGGGCCTATGGCTACACCTTC. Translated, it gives CASSLLRQGAYGYTF.

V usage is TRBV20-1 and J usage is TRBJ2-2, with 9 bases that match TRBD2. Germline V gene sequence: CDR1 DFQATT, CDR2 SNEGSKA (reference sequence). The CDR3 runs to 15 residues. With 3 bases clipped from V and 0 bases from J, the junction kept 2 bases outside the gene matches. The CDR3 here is CSASPSGANTGELFF. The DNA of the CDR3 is TGCAGTGCTAGTCCTAGCGGGGCGAACACCGGGGAGCTGTTTTTT.

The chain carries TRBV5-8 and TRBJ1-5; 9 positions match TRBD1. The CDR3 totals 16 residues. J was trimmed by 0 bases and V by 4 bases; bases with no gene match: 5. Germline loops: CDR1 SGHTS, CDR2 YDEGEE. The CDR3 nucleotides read TGTGCCAGCAGCATAGGACAGGGGCATAGCAATCAGCCCCAGCATTTT. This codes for CASSIGQGHSNQPQHF.